The 8 T cell receptor beta chains reported below all come from one sample, sequenced in a study of cytomegalovirus exposure and HLA in healthy donors. Primers included in the PCR were 60 Vbeta and 13 Jbeta primers. Repertoires were generated with immunoSEQ multiplex PCR, while TCRdb's copy carries only in-frame clones and drops some. The profile covers around 95,000 clones, with under 85% appearing a single time and approximately 4% taken by the ten largest. The sample taken for sequencing was PBMCs. The receptor set was obtained from a woman aged 40-49 years in good health and CMV-seropositive.

This clone was picked up a small number of times. The chain uses TRBV29-1 and TRBJ2-3; 10 bases match TRBD2. CDR1 and CDR2 from the germline V gene are SQVTM and ANQGSEA. Losses at the gene ends were 7 bases for V and 1 base for J; bases not matched to a gene: 5. This CDR3 spans 14 amino acids. The CDR3 region has the DNA TGCAGCGCCTCGCTAGCGGGAGGCACAGATACGCAGTATTTT. Translation: CSASLAGGTDTQYF.

The chain carries TRBV9 and TRBJ1-2; D not certain. The CDR3 length is 14 residues. CDR1 and CDR2 (germline): SGDLS, YYNGEE. V was pared by 0 bases and J by 8 bases, with 14 bases between. The CDR3 DNA sequence: TGTGCCAGCAGCGTAGAACACACGGGTTGGGGCTACACCTTC. Translating it yields CASSVEHTGWGYTF.

The genes are TRBV11-3 and TRBJ2-5, with 10 nucleotides matching TRBD2. CDR3 length equals 16 residues. V lost 1 base and J lost 5; bases outside the gene matches: 7. Germline assignment: CDR1 SGHNT and CDR2 YENEEA. The CDR3 region is CASSLGGLAAGETQYF. Written as DNA, the CDR3 is TGTGCCAGCAGCTTAGGTGGACTAGCGGCGGGGGAGACCCAGTACTTC.

The genes are TRBV7-2 and TRBJ1-2; no clear D gene. Per the germline V gene, CDR1 is SGHTA and CDR2 is FQGNSA. This CDR3 comprises 13 residues. Trimming pared 5 bases from V and 7 bases from J, leaving 14 bases between. The CDR3 sequence is CASSPRRVSGYTF. CDR3 DNA sequence: TGTGCCAGCAGCCCTCGCCGGGTGAGTGGCTACACCTTC.

The CDR3 sequence is CAWGAGEQYF. The CDR3 DNA follows: TGTGCCTGGGGGGCGGGGGAGCAGTACTTC. This rearrangement joins TRBV30 to TRBJ2-7; the D gene is possibly TRBD2 (6 bases). Per germline, CDR1 GTSNPN and CDR2 SVGIG (reference sequence). Trimming cost V 5 bases and J 7 bases, with 9 bases left between them. The CDR3 consists of 10 residues.

V usage is TRBV19 and J usage is TRBJ2-7; 10 nucleotides line up with TRBD1. This CDR3 spans 14 amino acids. With V trimmed by 5 bases and J by 4 bases, 5 bases remained unmatched. Germline V gene sequence: CDR1 LNHDA, CDR2 SQIVND (reference sequence). This chain's CDR3 is CASSVGQGYYEQYF. CDR3 DNA sequence: TGTGCCAGTAGTGTGGGACAGGGGTATTACGAGCAGTACTTC.

The chain combines TRBV7-9 with TRBJ1-1; 8 bases align to TRBD1. Trimming took 5 bases from V and 7 from J; bases not matched to a gene: 9. Germline V lookup: CDR1 SEHNR, CDR2 FQNEAQ (reference sequence). The CDR3 runs 14 residues. CDR3 DNA sequence: TGTGCCAGCAGCACCTACAGGGGGTTGAATGAAGCTTTCTTT. This translates into CASSTYRGLNEAFF.

The chain joins TRBV10-3 to TRBJ2-3, with TRBD2 matching over 7 bases. Unmatched junction bases numbered 3, after V lost 6 bases and J lost 0 bases. Germline CDR1 and CDR2: ENHRY and SYGVKD. CDR3 length equals 14 residues. CDR3 sequence (DNA): TGTGCCATCAGAGCGGGACTTAGCACAGATACGCAGTATTTT. It yields the protein CAIRAGLSTDTQYF.